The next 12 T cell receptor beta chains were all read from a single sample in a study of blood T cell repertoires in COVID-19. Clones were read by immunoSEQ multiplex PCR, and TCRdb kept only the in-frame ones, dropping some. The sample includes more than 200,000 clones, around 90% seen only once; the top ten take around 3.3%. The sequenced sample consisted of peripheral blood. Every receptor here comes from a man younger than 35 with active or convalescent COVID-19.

The CDR3 here is CASRSQTGVQETQYF. The CDR3 DNA is TGCGCCAGCAGATCCCAAACAGGGGTGCAGGAGACCCAGTACTTC. The rearrangement links TRBV5-1 to TRBJ2-5; 7 bases map to TRBD1. Trimming cost V 5 bases and J 5 bases; bases outside gene matches: 12. CDR3 length equals 15 residues. From germline, CDR1 is SGHRS and CDR2 YFSETQ.

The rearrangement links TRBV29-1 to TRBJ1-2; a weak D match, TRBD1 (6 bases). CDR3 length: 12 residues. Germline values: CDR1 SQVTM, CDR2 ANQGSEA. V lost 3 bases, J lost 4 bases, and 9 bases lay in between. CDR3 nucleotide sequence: TGCAGCGTTGAGCAGGGGCCCTATGGCTACACCTTC. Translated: CSVEQGPYGYTF.

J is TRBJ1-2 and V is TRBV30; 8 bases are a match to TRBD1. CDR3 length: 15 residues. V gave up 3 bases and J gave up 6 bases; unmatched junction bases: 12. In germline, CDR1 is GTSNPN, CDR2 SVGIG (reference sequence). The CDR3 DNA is TGTGCCTGGAGCCCCGACAGGGGAGAGGAAGATGGCTACACCTTC. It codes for CAWSPDRGEEDGYTF.

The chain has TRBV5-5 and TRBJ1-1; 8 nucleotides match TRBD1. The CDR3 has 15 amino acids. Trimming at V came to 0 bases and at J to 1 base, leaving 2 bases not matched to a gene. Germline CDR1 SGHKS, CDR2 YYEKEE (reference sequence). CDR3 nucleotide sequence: TGTGCCAGCAGCTTGGTAGGACAGGGGAACACTGAAGCTTTCTTT. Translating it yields CASSLVGQGNTEAFF.

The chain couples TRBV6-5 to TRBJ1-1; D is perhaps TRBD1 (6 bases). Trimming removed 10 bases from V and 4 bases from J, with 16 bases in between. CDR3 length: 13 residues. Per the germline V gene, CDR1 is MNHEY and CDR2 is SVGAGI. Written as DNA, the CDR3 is TGTGCCACCATTGTGGGAGGGGGCACTGAAGCTTTCTTT. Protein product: CATIVGGGTEAFF.

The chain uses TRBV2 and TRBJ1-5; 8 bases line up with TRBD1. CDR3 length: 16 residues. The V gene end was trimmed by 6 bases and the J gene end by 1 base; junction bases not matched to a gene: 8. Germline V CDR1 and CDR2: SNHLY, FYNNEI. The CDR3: CASSRTGLGSNQPQHF. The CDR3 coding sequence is TGTGCCAGCAGCAGGACAGGGCTTGGGAGCAATCAGCCCCAGCATTTT.

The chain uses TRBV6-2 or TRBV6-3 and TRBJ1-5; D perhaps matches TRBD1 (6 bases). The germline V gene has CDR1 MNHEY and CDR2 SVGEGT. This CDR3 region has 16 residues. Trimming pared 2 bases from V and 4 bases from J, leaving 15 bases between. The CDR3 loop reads CASSYPPGAPNQPQHF. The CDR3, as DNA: TGTGCCAGCAGTTACCCTCCAGGGGCTCCTAATCAGCCCCAGCATTTT.

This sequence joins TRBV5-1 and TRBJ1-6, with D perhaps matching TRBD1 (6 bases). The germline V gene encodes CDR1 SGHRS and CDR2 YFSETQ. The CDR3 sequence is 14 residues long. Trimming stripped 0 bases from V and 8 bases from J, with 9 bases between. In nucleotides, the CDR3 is TGCGCCAGCAGCTTGGAACAGGGACATTCACCCCTCCACTTT. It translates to CASSLEQGHSPLHF.

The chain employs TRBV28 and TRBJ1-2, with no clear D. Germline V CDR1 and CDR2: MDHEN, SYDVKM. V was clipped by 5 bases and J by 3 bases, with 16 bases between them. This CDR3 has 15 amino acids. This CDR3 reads CASSPHQEVHYGYTF. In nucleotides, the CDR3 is TGTGCCAGCAGTCCCCATCAAGAGGTTCACTATGGCTACACCTTC.

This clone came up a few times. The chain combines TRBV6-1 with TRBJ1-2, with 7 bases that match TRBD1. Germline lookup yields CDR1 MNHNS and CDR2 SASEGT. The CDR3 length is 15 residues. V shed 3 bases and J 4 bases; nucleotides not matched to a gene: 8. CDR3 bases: TGTGCCAGCAGTGACGGGACAGAATACCTCTATGGCTACACCTTC. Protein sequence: CASSDGTEYLYGYTF.

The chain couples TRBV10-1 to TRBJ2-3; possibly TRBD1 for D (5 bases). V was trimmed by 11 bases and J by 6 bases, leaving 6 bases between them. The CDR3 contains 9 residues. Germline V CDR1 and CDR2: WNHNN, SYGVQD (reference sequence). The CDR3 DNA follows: TGCGCCGCAGGGGATACGCAGTATTTT. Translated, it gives CAAGDTQYF.

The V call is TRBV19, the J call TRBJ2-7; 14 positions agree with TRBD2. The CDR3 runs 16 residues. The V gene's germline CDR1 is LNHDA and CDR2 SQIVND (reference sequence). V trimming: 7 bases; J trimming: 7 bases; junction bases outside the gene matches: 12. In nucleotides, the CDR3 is TGTGCCAGTACTGAGACTAGCGGGAGGGCCCTAGGAGAGCAGTACTTC. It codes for CASTETSGRALGEQYF.